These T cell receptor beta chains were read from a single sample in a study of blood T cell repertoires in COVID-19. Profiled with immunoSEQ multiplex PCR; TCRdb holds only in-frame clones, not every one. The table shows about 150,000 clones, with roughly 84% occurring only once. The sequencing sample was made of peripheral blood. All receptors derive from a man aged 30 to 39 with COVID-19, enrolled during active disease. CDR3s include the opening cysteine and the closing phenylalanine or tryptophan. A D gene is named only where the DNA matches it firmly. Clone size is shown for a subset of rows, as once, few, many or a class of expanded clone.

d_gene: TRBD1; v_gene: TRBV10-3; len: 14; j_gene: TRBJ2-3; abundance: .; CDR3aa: CAIRGDRDPDTQYF; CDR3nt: TGTGCCATCAGAGGGGACAGGGATCCAGATACGCAGTATTTT
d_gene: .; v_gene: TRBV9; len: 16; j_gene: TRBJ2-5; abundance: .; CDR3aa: CASSVDQAGVRETQYF; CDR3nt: TGTGCCAGCAGCGTAGATCAGGCAGGGGTACGTGAGACCCAGTACTTC
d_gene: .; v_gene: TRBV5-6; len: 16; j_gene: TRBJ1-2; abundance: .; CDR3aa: CASSRGGAGGVYGYTF; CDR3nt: TGTGCCAGCAGCCGCGGAGGTGCTGGCGGAGTCTATGGCTACACCTTC
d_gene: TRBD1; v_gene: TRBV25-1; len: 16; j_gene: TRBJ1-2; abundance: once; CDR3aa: CASSGQGAQSNYGYTF; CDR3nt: TGTGCCAGCAGTGGGCAGGGGGCCCAATCTAACTATGGCTACACCTTC
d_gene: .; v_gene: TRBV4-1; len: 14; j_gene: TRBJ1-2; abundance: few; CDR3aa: CASSQDRGNYGYTF; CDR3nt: TGCGCCAGCAGCCAAGACAGGGGCAACTATGGCTACACCTTC
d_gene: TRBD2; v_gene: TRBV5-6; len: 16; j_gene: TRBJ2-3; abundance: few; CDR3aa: CASSVKLAGVTDTQYF; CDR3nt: TGTGCCAGCAGCGTGAAACTAGCGGGAGTCACAGATACGCAGTATTTT
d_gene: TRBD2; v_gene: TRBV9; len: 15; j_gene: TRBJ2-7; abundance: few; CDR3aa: CASSPGLAATYEQYF; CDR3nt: TGTGCCAGCAGCCCCGGACTAGCGGCTACCTACGAGCAGTACTTC
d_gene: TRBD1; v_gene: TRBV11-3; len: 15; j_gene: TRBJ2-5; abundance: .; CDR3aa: CASSLGPGGGETQYF; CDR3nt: TGTGCCAGCAGCTTAGGCCCAGGGGGCGGCGAGACCCAGTACTTC
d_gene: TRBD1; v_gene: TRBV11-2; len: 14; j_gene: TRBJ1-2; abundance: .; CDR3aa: CASSLGQGTYGYTF; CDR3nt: TGTGCCAGCAGCTTAGGACAGGGGACCTATGGCTACACCTTC
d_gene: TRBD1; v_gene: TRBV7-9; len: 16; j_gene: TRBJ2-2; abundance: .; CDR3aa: CASSPDRGEWRGELFF; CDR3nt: TGTGCCAGCAGCCCCGACAGGGGAGAATGGCGGGGGGAGCTGTTTTTT
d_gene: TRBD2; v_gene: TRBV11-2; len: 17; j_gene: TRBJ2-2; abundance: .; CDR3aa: CASSPNLSGANTGELFF; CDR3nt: TGTGCCAGCAGCCCAAATTTGAGCGGGGCGAACACCGGGGAGCTGTTTTTT
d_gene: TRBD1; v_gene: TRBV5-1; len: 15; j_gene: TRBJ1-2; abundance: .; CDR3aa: CASSSRGQGNYGYTF; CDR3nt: TGCGCCAGCAGCTCGAGGGGACAGGGGAACTATGGCTACACCTTC
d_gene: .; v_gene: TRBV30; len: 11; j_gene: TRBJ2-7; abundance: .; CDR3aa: CAWSPGYEQYF; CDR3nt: TGTGCCTGGAGCCCCGGGTACGAGCAGTACTTC
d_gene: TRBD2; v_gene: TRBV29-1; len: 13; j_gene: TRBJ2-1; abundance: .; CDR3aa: CSVEGLADNEQFF; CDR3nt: TGCAGCGTTGAGGGACTAGCGGACAATGAGCAGTTCTTC
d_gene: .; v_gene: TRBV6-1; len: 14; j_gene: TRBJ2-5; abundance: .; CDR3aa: CASREGGAKETQYF; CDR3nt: TGTGCCAGCAGGGAAGGTGGAGCCAAAGAGACCCAGTACTTC
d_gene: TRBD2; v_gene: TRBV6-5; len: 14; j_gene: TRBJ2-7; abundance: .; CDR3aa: CASRGTSGSFEQYF; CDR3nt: TGTGCCAGCAGGGGGACTAGCGGGAGTTTTGAGCAGTACTTC
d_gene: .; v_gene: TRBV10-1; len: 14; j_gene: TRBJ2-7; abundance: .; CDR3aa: CASSDSIDSYEQYF; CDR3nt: TGCGCCAGCAGTGACTCTATTGACAGCTACGAGCAGTACTTC
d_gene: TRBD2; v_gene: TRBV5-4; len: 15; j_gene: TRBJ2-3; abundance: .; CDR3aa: CASSGAGDSTDTQYF; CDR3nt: TGTGCCAGCAGCGGGGCGGGGGACAGCACAGATACGCAGTATTTT
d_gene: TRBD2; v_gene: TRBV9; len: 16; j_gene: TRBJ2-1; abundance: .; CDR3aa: CASSARLAGGDNEQFF; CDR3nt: TGTGCCAGCAGCGCCAGACTAGCGGGAGGGGACAATGAGCAGTTCTTC
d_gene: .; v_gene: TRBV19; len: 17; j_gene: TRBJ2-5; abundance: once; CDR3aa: CASSMNGDLAGIETQYF; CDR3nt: TGTGCCAGTAGTATGAATGGTGATTTGGCAGGGATAGAGACCCAGTACTTC
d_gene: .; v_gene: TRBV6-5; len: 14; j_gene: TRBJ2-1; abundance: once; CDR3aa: CASSYGDTYNEQFF; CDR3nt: TGTGCCAGCAGTTACGGGGACACCTACAATGAGCAGTTCTTC
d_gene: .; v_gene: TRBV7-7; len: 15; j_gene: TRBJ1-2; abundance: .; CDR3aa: CASSLDRIRTVSYTF; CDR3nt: TGTGCTAGCAGCCTTGACAGAATTCGAACCGTAAGCTACACCTTC
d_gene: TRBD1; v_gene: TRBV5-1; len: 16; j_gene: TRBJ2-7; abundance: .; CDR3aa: CASSLSGGTGVFEQYF; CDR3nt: TGCGCCAGCAGCCTCTCAGGGGGGACAGGGGTTTTTGAGCAGTACTTC
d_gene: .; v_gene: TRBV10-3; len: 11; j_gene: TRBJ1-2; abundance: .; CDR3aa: CAIRNSYGYTF; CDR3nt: TGTGCCATCAGAAACAGTTACGGCTACACCTTC
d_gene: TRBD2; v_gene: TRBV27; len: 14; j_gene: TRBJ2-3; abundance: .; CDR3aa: CASSFGGSQDTQYF; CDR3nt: TGTGCCAGCAGTTTCGGCGGGAGTCAAGATACGCAGTATTTT
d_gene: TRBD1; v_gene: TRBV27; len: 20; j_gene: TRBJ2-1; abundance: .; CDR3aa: CASSLTEGQGFWREYNEQFF; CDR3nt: TGTGCCAGCAGTTTAACTGAGGGACAGGGGTTTTGGCGGGAGTACAATGAGCAGTTCTTC
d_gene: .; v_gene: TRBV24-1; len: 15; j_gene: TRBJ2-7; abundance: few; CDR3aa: CATSDSGEGGYEQYF; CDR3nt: TGTGCCACCAGTGATAGCGGGGAGGGGGGTTACGAGCAGTACTTC
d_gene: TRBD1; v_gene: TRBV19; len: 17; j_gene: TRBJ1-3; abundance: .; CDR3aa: CASSSPRGQGGGNTIYF; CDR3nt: TGTGCCAGTAGTTCACCTCGAGGACAGGGTGGAGGAAACACCATATATTTT
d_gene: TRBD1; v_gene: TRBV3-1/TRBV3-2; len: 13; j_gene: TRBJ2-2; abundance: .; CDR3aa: CASRLRQGGELFF; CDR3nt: TGTGCCAGCAGGCTTAGACAGGGCGGGGAGCTGTTTTTT
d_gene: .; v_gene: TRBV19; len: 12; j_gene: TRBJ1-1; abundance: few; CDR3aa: CASLRGNTEAFF; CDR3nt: TGTGCCAGCCTAAGGGGAAACACTGAAGCTTTCTTT
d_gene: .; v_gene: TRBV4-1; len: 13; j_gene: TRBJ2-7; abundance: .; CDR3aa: CASSPVGTPEQYF; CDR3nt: TGCGCCAGCAGCCCCGTAGGGACACCCGAGCAGTACTTC
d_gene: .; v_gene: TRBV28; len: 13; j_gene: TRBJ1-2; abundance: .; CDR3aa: CASAGRSGIAYTF; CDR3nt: TGTGCCAGTGCGGGAAGATCGGGTATCGCCTACACCTTC
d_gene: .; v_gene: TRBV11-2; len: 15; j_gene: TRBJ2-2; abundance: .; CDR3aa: CASSQLVTDTGELFF; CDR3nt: TGTGCCAGCAGCCAACTAGTCACGGACACCGGGGAGCTGTTTTTT
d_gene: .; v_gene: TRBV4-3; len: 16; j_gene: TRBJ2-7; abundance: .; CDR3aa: CASSPGGRGGSYEQYF; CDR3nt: TGCGCCAGCAGCCCAGGAGGACGGGGAGGCTCCTACGAGCAGTACTTC
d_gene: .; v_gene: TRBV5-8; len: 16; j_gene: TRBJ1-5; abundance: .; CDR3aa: CASSVSRATSNQPQHF; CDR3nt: TGTGCCAGCAGCGTTTCGAGGGCGACCAGCAATCAGCCCCAGCATTTT
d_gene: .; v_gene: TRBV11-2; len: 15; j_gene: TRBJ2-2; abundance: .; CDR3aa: CASSWQSGVAGELFF; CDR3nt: TGTGCCAGCAGCTGGCAATCAGGGGTCGCCGGGGAGCTGTTTTTT
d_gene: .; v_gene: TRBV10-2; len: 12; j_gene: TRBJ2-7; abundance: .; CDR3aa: CASSGDSYEQYF; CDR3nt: TGCGCCAGCAGCGGGGACTCCTACGAGCAGTACTTC
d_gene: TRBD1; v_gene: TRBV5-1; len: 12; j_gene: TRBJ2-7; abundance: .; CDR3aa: CASSPGQAEQYF; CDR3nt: TGCGCCAGCAGCCCAGGACAGGCCGAGCAGTACTTC
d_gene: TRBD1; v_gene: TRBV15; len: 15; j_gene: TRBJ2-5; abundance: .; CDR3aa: CATSRGDRGQETQYF; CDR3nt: TGTGCCACCAGCAGAGGTGACAGGGGCCAAGAGACCCAGTACTTC
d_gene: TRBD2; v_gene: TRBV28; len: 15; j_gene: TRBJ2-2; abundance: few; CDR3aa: CASTRLAGERGELFF; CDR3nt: TGTGCCAGCACACGACTAGCGGGAGAACGCGGGGAGCTGTTTTTT
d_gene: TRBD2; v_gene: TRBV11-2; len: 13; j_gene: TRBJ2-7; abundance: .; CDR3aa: CASTERESGEQYF; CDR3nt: TGTGCCAGCACCGAGCGGGAGTCGGGGGAGCAGTACTTC
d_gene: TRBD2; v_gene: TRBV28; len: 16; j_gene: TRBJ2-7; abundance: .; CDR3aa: CASRKFRSGRGGEQYF; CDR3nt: TGTGCCAGCAGAAAGTTTCGGTCAGGGCGCGGGGGCGAGCAGTACTTC
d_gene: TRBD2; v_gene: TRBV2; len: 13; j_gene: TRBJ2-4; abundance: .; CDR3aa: CASSELAENIQYF; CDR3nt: TGTGCCAGCAGTGAACTAGCGGAAAACATTCAGTACTTC
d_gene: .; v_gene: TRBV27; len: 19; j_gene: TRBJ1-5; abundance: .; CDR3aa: CASSSSFGRRERGNQPQHF; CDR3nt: .
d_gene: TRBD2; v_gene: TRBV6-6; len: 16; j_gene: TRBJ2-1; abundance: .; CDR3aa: CASNLSSGRSYNEQFF; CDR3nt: TGTGCCAGCAACCTCTCAAGCGGGAGATCCTACAATGAGCAGTTCTTC
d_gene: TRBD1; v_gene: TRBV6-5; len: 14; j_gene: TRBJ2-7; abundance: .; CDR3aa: CASSWDRVAGEQYF; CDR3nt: TGTGCCAGCAGCTGGGACAGGGTGGCCGGGGAGCAGTACTTC
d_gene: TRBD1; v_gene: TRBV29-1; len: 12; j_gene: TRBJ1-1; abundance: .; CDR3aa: CSVVPDRTEAFF; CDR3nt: TGCAGCGTTGTACCGGACAGGACTGAAGCTTTCTTT
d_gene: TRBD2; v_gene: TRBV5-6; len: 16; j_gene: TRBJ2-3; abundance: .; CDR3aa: CASSLEREGLGDTQYF; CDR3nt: TGTGCCAGCAGCCTCGAGCGGGAGGGCCTGGGAGATACGCAGTATTTT
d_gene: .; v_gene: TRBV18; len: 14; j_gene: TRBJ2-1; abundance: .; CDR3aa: CASSQGVQVREQFF; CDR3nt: TGTGCCAGCTCACAGGGGGTGCAGGTTCGGGAGCAGTTCTTC
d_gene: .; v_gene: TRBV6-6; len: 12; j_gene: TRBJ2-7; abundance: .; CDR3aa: CASSSTSHEQYF; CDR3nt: TGTGCCAGCAGTTCCACTAGCCACGAGCAGTACTTC
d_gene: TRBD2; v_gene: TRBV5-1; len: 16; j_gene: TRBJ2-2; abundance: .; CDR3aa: CASRLSTSGNTGELFF; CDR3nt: TGCGCCAGCAGATTGTCGACTAGCGGGAACACCGGGGAGCTGTTTTTT
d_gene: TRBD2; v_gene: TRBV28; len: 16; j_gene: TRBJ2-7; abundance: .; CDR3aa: CASSSVGTSGRHEQYF; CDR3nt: TGTGCCAGCAGTTCCGTTGGGACTAGCGGGAGGCACGAGCAGTACTTC
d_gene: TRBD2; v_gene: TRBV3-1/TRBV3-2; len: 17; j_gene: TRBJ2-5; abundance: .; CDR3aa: CASSHMTGSSGRETQYF; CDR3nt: TGTGCCAGCAGCCATATGACCGGGTCTAGCGGGAGAGAGACCCAGTACTTC
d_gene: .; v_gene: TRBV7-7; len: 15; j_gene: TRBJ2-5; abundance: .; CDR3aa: CASSEQTGVQETQYF; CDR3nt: TGTGCTAGCAGCGAACAAACGGGAGTTCAGGAGACCCAGTACTTC
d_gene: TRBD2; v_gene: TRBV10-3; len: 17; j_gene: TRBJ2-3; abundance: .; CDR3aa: CAISESGLAGVTDTQYF; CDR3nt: TGTGCCATCAGTGAGTCGGGACTAGCGGGAGTCACCGATACGCAGTATTTT
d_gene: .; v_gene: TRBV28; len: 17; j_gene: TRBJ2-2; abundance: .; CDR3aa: CASSLSLEQEYTGELFF; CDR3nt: TGTGCCAGCAGTTTATCCTTGGAGCAAGAGTATACCGGGGAGCTGTTTTTT
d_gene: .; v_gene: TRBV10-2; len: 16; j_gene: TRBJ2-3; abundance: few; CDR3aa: CASSESAWGSTDTQYF; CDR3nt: TGCGCCAGCAGTGAGTCTGCGTGGGGCTCTACAGATACGCAGTATTTT
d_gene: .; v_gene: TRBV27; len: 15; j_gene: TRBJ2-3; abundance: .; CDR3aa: CASSTPRGLEDTQYF; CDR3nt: TGTGCCAGCAGTACCCCCCGGGGACTCGAGGATACGCAGTATTTT
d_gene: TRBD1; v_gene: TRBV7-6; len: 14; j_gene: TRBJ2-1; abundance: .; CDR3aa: CASSLSGGLNEQFF; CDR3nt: TGTGCCAGCAGCTTATCAGGGGGCTTGAATGAGCAGTTCTTC
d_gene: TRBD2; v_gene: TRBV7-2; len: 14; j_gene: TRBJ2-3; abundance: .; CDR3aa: CASSPGGGTDTQYF; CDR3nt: TGTGCCAGCAGCCCCGGGGGGGGCACAGATACGCAGTATTTT